Following are 17 T cell receptor beta chains from one sample sequenced in a study of beta chain features in type 1 diabetes. The investigators reverse transcribed all of the isolated RNA, so they sequenced expressed TCRB transcripts. Libraries were prepared by immunoSEQ multiplex PCR; TCRdb keeps only in-frame clonotypes and omits some of them. Of roughly 250,000 clones listed, roughly two thirds are singletons. The sequencing input was naive CD4+ T cells from blood. These receptors all stem from a man aged 25 to 40 in good health.

The rearrangement uses TRBV29-1 and TRBJ2-1; 7 nucleotides match TRBD1. The CDR3 extends over 15 amino acids. V was pared by 4 bases and J by 0 bases, with 6 bases of the junction left unmatched. From germline, CDR1 is SQVTM and CDR2 ANQGSEA. The CDR3 bases are TGCAGCGTTGGCGGACAGGACAACTCCTACAATGAGCAGTTCTTC. This encodes CSVGGQDNSYNEQFF.

Of note for this clone: Other nucleotide sequences in the sample specify the same CDR3. The rearrangement joins TRBV11-2 to TRBJ2-7, with D possibly TRBD1 on 6 matching bases. The CDR3 totals 15 residues. CDR1 is SGHAT, CDR2 FQNNGV, per germline. Trimming removed 1 base at V and 0 bases at J, with 10 bases between. The CDR3, as DNA: TGTGCCAGCAGCTTAGTCAGGGGAAGCTCCTACGAGCAGTACTTC. Its translation: CASSLVRGSSYEQYF.

The chain links TRBV28 to TRBJ2-2; weak D call: TRBD1 (6 bases). The ends were cut back, 7 bases at V and 3 bases at J, with 12 bases in the middle. Germline CDR1 and CDR2: MDHEN and SYDVKM. This CDR3 is 14 amino acids long. The CDR3 spells CASTGDYYTGELFF. The CDR3 DNA reads as TGTGCCAGCACAGGGGATTATTACACCGGGGAGCTGTTTTTT.

As to this clone: At the DNA level, this CDR3 is encoded by other sequences in the same sample as well. The rearrangement joins TRBV9 to TRBJ2-5; D gene ambiguous. The CDR3 spans 12 residues. V was trimmed by 2 bases and J by 4 bases, leaving 6 bases between them. Germline V gene sequence: CDR1 SGDLS, CDR2 YYNGEE. The CDR3 is CASSVDGETQYF. In DNA form, the CDR3 reads TGTGCCAGCAGCGTTGATGGAGAGACCCAGTACTTC.

The V and J genes are TRBV9 and TRBJ2-1; D remains ambiguous. Trimming pared 3 bases from V and 4 bases from J, leaving 8 bases between. The germline V gene encodes CDR1 SGDLS and CDR2 YYNGEE. The CDR3 contains 13 residues. CDR3 DNA: TGTGCCAGCAGCGCCGACTTATACAATGAGCAGTTCTTC. Translating it yields CASSADLYNEQFF.

This clone was seen a single time. The J gene is TRBJ1-5, the V gene TRBV30; perhaps TRBD1 as D (6 bases). CDR1 is GTSNPN, CDR2 SVGIG, per germline (reference sequence). CDR3 length equals 15 residues. V was trimmed by 5 bases and J by 2 bases, leaving 16 bases between them. The CDR3 DNA sequence: TGTGCCTGGGGGGAACAGGGTATTGGCAATCAGCCCCAGCATTTT. Translating gives CAWGEQGIGNQPQHF.

This clone was observed a handful of times. The rearrangement uses TRBV30 and TRBJ1-5; D is unclear. CDR3 length: 15 residues. The ends were cut back, 2 bases at V and 3 bases at J, with 14 bases in the middle. The germline CDR1 and CDR2 sequences are GTSNPN and SVGIG (reference sequence). CDR3 in DNA: TGTGCCTGGAGTCTTGCGACCGGGTTCAATCAGCCCCAGCATTTT. Translating gives CAWSLATGFNQPQHF.

In its sample, this clone was seen a few times. The V gene is TRBV5-6, the J gene TRBJ2-1; D is unresolved. This CDR3 has 12 amino acids. Trimming cost V 2 bases and J 6 bases, with 6 bases left between them. CDR1 is SGHDT and CDR2 is YYEEEE in the germline V gene. The CDR3 nucleotides are TGTGCCAGCAGCTTTAATGTCAATGAGCAGTTCTTC. It yields the protein CASSFNVNEQFF.

This clone appeared a few times. The chain recombines TRBV30 with TRBJ1-1, with D unclear. This CDR3 region has 11 residues. V was shortened by 8 bases and J by 5 bases, with 12 bases between the two germline ends. The germline V gene encodes CDR1 GTSNPN and CDR2 SVGIG (reference sequence). The CDR3 DNA follows: TGTGCCACCGAAATCGGGACTGAAGCTTTCTTT. It specifies CATEIGTEAFF.

On this clone itself: The identical CDR3 is also encoded by other nucleotide sequences in the sample. V is TRBV30 and J is TRBJ2-2, with a tentative D call TRBD2 (5 bases). There are 11 residues in the CDR3. Germline CDR1 reads GTSNPN; CDR2 reads SVGIG (reference sequence). Trimming removed 5 bases at V and 4 bases at J, with 5 bases between. The CDR3 region has the DNA TGTGCCTGGGGGAGCACCGGGGAGCTGTTTTTT. Translation gives CAWGSTGELFF.

V gene TRBV14 combines with J gene TRBJ2-7; D gene ambiguous. Germline V lookup: CDR1 SGHDN, CDR2 FVKESK. There are 14 residues in the CDR3. Trimming took off 2 bases at V and 2 bases at J, with 10 bases between the two ends. The chain's CDR3 is CASSQNPVTYEQYF. CDR3 nucleotide sequence: TGTGCCAGCAGCCAAAACCCAGTGACCTACGAGCAGTACTTC.

The chain is built from TRBV30 and TRBJ2-3; a possible D gene is TRBD1 (6 bases). Deletions cut 3 bases from V and 8 bases from J, with 15 bases between. The CDR3 has 13 residues. Germline loops: CDR1 GTSNPN, CDR2 SVGIG (reference sequence). The CDR3 here is CAWRGKAQGTQYF. CDR3 bases: TGTGCCTGGAGAGGAAAGGCACAGGGTACGCAGTATTTT. Full variable domain (rest looked up from reference TRBV30 and TRBJ2-3): SQTIHQWPATLVQPVGSPLSLECTVEGTSNPNLYWYRQAAGRGLQLLFYSVGIGQISSEVPQNLSASRPQDRQFILSSKKLLLSDSGFYLCAWRGKAQGTQYFGPGTRLTVL.

This chain links TRBV7-2 with TRBJ2-3, with 8 bases fitting TRBD2. The junction had 5 bases not matched to a gene; V was cut back by 4 bases and J by 2 bases. Germline V CDR1 and CDR2: SGHTA, FQGNSA. CDR3 length: 15 amino acids. CDR3 sequence (DNA): TGTGCCAGCAGCTCCAGCGGGAGATACACAGATACGCAGTATTTT. This sequence encodes CASSSSGRYTDTQYF.

V usage is TRBV7-9 and J usage is TRBJ2-7, with D perhaps matching TRBD1 or TRBD2 (5 bases each). Trimming removed 5 bases at V and 2 bases at J, with 13 bases between. The CDR3 is 14 residues long. Germline lookup yields CDR1 SEHNR and CDR2 FQNEAQ (reference sequence). The chain's CDR3 is CASSTGRGAYEQYF. The CDR3 bases are TGTGCCAGCAGCACAGGACGGGGAGCCTACGAGCAGTACTTC.

This clone was seen just once. This rearrangement joins TRBV29-1 to TRBJ2-5; TRBD2 matches 8 bases. With 2 bases clipped from V and 1 base from J, the junction kept 3 bases outside the gene matches. The CDR3 sequence is 14 residues long. Germline V gene lookup returns CDR1 SQVTM and CDR2 ANQGSEA. The CDR3 DNA follows: TGCAGCGTTGAATTAGCGGGGACCCAAGAGACCCAGTACTTC. Protein: CSVELAGTQETQYF. The full variable domain, rest sourced from reference TRBV29-1 and TRBJ2-5, is SAVISQKPSRDICQRGTSLTIQCQVDSQVTMMFWYRQQPGQSLTLIATANQGSEATYESGFVIDKFPISRPNLTFSTLTVSNMSPEDSSIYLCSVELAGTQETQYFGPGTRLLVL.

This clone was observed a few times. V usage is TRBV18 and J usage is TRBJ2-5; 8 nucleotides match TRBD1. The V and J ends lost 4 bases and 5 bases, in that order; junction bases with no gene match: 6. CDR3 size: 14 residues. Germline CDR1 and CDR2: KGHSH and LQKENI. CDR3 in amino acids: CASSQPTGEETQYF. CDR3 in DNA: TGTGCCAGCTCACAACCGACAGGGGAGGAGACCCAGTACTTC. Full variable domain (remainder filled in from reference TRBV18 and TRBJ2-5): NAGVMQNPRHLVRRRGQEARLRCSPMKGHSHVYWYRQLPEEGLKFMVYLQKENIIDESGMPKERFSAEFPKEGPSILRIQQVVRGDSAAYFCASSQPTGEETQYFGPGTRLLVL.

The CDR3 spells CASSPLASGGAGEQYF. CDR3 sequence (DNA): TGTGCCAGCTCACCCTTAGCGAGCGGGGGGGCTGGCGAGCAGTACTTC. This chain uses TRBV18 with TRBJ2-7; 10 positions agree with TRBD2. This CDR3 spans 16 amino acids. Germline CDR1 KGHSH, CDR2 LQKENI. Trimming at V came to 3 bases and at J to 6 bases, leaving 11 bases not matched to a gene.